This TCR beta chain was documented in a study of identical twins. Germline V gene lookup returns CDR1 SGHRS and CDR2 YFSETQ. Trimming took off 4 bases at V and 0 bases at J, with 11 bases between the two ends. The CDR3 sequence is 16 residues long. All donors were healthy Caucasians. Ten or more counts support this clonotype. Through template switching, a universal primer site was introduced, and the cDNA contained unique molecular identifiers. MiXCR was run by TCRdb on the 5' RACE reads, yielding one entry per CDR3 protein. The repertoire consists of roughly 150,000 distinct CDR3 sequences, with under 4.5% occurring once and the leading ten covering more than 7%.

The origin of this receptor is a man younger than 35 in good health. Sequencing input: memory T cells sorted from blood. This rearrangement joins TRBV5-1 to TRBJ2-6; D is undetermined. CDR3 amino acids: CASSANVGSGANVLTF. The CDR3 region has the DNA TGCGCCAGCAGCGCCAACGTCGGCTCTGGGGCCAACGTCCTGACTTTC.